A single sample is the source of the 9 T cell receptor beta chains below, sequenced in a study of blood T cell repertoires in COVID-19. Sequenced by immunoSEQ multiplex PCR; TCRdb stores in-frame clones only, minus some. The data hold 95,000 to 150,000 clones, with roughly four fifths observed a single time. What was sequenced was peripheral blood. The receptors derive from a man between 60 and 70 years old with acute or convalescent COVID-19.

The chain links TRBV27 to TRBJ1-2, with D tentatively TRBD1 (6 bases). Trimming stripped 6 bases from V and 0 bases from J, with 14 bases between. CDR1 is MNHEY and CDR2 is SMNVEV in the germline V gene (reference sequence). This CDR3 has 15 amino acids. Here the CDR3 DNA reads TGTGCCAGCAGGGAACAGGGTCTTACTAACTATGGCTACACCTTC. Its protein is CASREQGLTNYGYTF.

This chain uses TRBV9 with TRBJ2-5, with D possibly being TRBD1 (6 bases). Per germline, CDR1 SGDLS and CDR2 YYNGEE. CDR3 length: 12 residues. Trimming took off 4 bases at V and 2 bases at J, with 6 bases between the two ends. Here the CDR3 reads CASSRGQETQYF. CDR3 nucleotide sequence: TGTGCCAGCAGCAGGGGGCAAGAGACCCAGTACTTC.

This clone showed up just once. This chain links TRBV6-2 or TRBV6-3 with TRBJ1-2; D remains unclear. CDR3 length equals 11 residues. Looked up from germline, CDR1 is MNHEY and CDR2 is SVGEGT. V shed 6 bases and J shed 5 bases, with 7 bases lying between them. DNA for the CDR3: TGTGCCAGCAGCCCATATTATGGCTACACCTTC. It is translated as CASSPYYGYTF.

This chain's CDR3 is CASSPGGALMTLHF. The DNA of the CDR3 is TGTGCCAGCAGCCCCGGGGGGGCCCTGATGACCCTCCACTTT. V is TRBV3-1 (or the pseudogene TRBV3-2) and J is TRBJ1-6; the D gene is possibly TRBD1 (6 bases). There are 14 residues in the CDR3. CDR1 is LGHDT and CDR2 is YNNKEL in the germline V gene (reference sequence). The V end was cut by 4 bases, the J end by 14 bases, with 18 bases between.

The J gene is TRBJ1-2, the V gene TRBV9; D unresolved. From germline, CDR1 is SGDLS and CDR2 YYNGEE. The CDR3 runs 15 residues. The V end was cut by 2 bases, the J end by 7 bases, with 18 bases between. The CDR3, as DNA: TGTGCCAGCAGCGTCGAGGCCGGGTCTCGGGGTGGCTACACCTTC. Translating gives CASSVEAGSRGGYTF.

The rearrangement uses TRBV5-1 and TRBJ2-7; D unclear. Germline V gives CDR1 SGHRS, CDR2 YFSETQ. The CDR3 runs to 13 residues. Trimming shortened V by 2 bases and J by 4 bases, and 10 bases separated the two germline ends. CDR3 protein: CASSFLTEYEQYF. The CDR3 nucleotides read TGCGCCAGCAGCTTCCTAACAGAGTACGAGCAGTACTTC.

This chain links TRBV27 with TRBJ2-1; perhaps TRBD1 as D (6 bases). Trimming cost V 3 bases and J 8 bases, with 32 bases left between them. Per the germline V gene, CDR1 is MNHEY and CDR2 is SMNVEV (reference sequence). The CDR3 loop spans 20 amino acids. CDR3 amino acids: CASSFRPPGTSFSVWDEQFF. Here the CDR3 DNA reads TGTGCCAGCAGTTTCCGACCCCCTGGGACAAGCTTTTCGGTTTGGGATGAGCAGTTCTTC.

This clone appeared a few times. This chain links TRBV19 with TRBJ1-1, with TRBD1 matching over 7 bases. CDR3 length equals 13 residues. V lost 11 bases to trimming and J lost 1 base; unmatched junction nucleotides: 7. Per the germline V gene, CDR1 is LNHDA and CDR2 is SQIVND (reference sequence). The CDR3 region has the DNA TGTGCCGCTCGAAACAGGGGGAACACTGAAGCTTTCTTT. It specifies CAARNRGNTEAFF.

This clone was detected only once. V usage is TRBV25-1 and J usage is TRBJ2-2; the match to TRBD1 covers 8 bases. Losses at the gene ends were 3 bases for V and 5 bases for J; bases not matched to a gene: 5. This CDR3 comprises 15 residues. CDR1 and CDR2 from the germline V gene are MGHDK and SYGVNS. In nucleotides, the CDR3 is TGTGCCAGCAGTGACCCGACAGGGGCGACCGGGGAGCTGTTTTTT. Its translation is CASSDPTGATGELFF.